This T cell receptor beta chain stems from a study of blood T cell repertoires in COVID-19. Study in general: Samples taken during acute and convalescent COVID-19 were collected in the United States, Italy and Spain. The analysed material was cDNA or gDNA that came from T cells, B-cell-depleted T cells, or PBMCs.

Clones were read by immunoSEQ multiplex PCR, and TCRdb kept only the in-frame ones, dropping some. The sample has over 200,000 clones, approximately 81% seen once; the top ten hold approximately 8.7%. Germline assignment: CDR1 SGHDT and CDR2 YYEEEE. The CDR3 length is 14 residues. V was pared by 4 bases and J by 8 bases, with 2 bases of the junction left unmatched. The TCR comes from a woman over 75 with acute or convalescent COVID-19. Sequencing used peripheral blood. The chain couples TRBV5-6 to TRBJ2-1; 14 nucleotides match TRBD2. CDR3 in DNA: TGTGCCAGCAGCCCGGGACTAGCGGGGGATGAGCAGTTCTTC. This translates into CASSPGLAGDEQFF.